The 15 T cell receptor beta chains below all came from one sample that was sequenced in a study of blood T cell repertoires in COVID-19. The method was immunoSEQ multiplex PCR; TCRdb's version includes in-frame clones alone and lacks a portion of them. The sample includes around 300,000 clones, around four fifths of them seen just once. Sample: peripheral blood. Receptor source: a woman in her forties or fifties with active or convalescent COVID-19.

The CDR3 region has the DNA TGTGCCAGCAGCCAAAGGCAGGGAGGTTGGGGTAACTATGGCTACACCTTC. Translation: CASSQRQGGWGNYGYTF. The chain employs TRBV3-1 (or the pseudogene TRBV3-2) and TRBJ1-2; possibly TRBD1 for D (5 bases). Germline CDR1 and CDR2: LGHDT and YNNKEL (reference sequence). The CDR3 runs 17 residues. Trimming shortened V by 2 bases and J by 1 base, and 17 bases separated the two germline ends.

V is TRBV28 and J is TRBJ1-2; D might be TRBD1 (6 bases). The length of the CDR3 is 14 residues. Germline V gives CDR1 MDHEN, CDR2 SYDVKM. Trimming took off 7 bases at V and 0 bases at J, with 12 bases between the two ends. CDR3 coding DNA: TGTGCCAGCACCCCGGGGGGGCCTAACTATGGCTACACCTTC. Encoded protein: CASTPGGPNYGYTF.

V is TRBV7-2 and J is TRBJ2-5, with 12 bases identical to TRBD2. With 5 bases clipped from V and 0 bases from J, the junction kept 10 bases outside the gene matches. Germline CDR1 SGHTA, CDR2 FQGNSA. CDR3 size: 18 residues. Written as DNA, the CDR3 is TGTGCCAGCAGCCCCAGGGGCCTAGCGGGAGGGTACCAAGAGACCCAGTACTTC. Protein product: CASSPRGLAGGYQETQYF.

The chain employs TRBV6-6 and TRBJ2-7; the match to TRBD1 covers 8 bases. This CDR3 comprises 17 residues. Germline V gene lookup returns CDR1 MNHNY and CDR2 SVGAGI (reference sequence). V trimming: 5 bases; J trimming: 7 bases; junction bases outside the gene matches: 19. The CDR3 sequence: CASSQQGGGSFGYEQYF. For the CDR3, the DNA is TGTGCCAGCAGTCAACAGGGGGGTGGGAGCTTCGGTTATGAGCAGTACTTC.

J is TRBJ1-1 and V is TRBV29-1, with 9 bases aligning to TRBD1. Germline V gene lookup returns CDR1 SQVTM and CDR2 ANQGSEA. The CDR3 has 14 residues. V shed 5 bases and J 4 bases; nucleotides not matched to a gene: 8. In DNA form, the CDR3 reads TGCAGCGTTTCAGAGACAGGGGGGCGCACTGAAGCTTTCTTT. Its protein product is CSVSETGGRTEAFF. The full variable domain, its missing parts supplied by reference TRBV29-1 and TRBJ1-1, is SAVISQKPSRDICQRGTSLTIQCQVDSQVTMMFWYRQQPGQSLTLIATANQGSEATYESGFVIDKFPISRPNLTFSTLTVSNMSPEDSSIYLCSVSETGGRTEAFFGQGTRLTVV.

This clone came up once. Other DNA sequences in the same sample also yield this CDR3. CDR3 sequence: CASSGGDYGYTF. CDR3 nucleotide sequence: TGTGCCAGCAGCGGGGGAGACTATGGCTACACCTTC. The gene calls are TRBV2 and TRBJ1-2, with D maybe TRBD1 (5 bases). V lost 6 bases and J lost 3, with 8 bases in between. Germline loops: CDR1 SNHLY, CDR2 FYNNEI. This CDR3 contains 12 residues.

This chain uses TRBV7-7 with TRBJ2-2; D perhaps matches TRBD1 (5 bases). Trimming stripped 2 bases from V and 7 bases from J, with 8 bases between. The V gene's germline CDR1 is SSHAT and CDR2 FNYEAQ (reference sequence). The CDR3 loop spans 13 amino acids. The CDR3 DNA is TGTGCCAGCAGCTTAATTCAGGGCGGGGAGCTGTTTTTT. Its protein is CASSLIQGGELFF.

CDR3 region: CASSYAGGREKLFF. The CDR3 DNA is TGTGCCAGCAGTTACGCAGGGGGACGGGAAAAACTGTTTTTT. The chain recombines TRBV6-5 with TRBJ1-4; 7 bases match TRBD1. This CDR3 is built from 14 residues. Germline CDR1 is MNHEY and CDR2 is SVGAGI. V lost 2 bases to trimming and J lost 8 bases; unmatched junction nucleotides: 5.

This clone was counted a single time. This CDR3 reads CASSPEGGTKNIQYF. The CDR3 coding sequence is TGTGCCAGCAGCCCAGAAGGAGGAACCAAAAACATTCAGTACTTC. V gene TRBV4-2 combines with J gene TRBJ2-4; a weak D match, TRBD2 (5 bases). From germline, CDR1 is LGHNA and CDR2 YNFKEQ. CDR3 length equals 15 residues. V lost 4 bases, J lost 2 bases, and 12 bases lay in between.

This chain connects TRBV5-1 to TRBJ2-1; the match to TRBD2 covers 8 bases. This CDR3 spans 17 amino acids. V was clipped by 4 bases and J by 1 base; unmatched bases: 10. Germline V gene data show CDR1 as SGHRS and CDR2 as YFSETQ. Written as DNA, the CDR3 is TGCGCCAGCAGCCGGGAGGGCCTGTCTGAGTCCTACAATGAGCAGTTCTTC. Translated: CASSREGLSESYNEQFF.

V usage is TRBV19 and J usage is TRBJ1-5; D is unclear. The germline V gene has CDR1 LNHDA and CDR2 SQIVND (reference sequence). The CDR3 consists of 11 residues. V was cut by 6 bases and J by 8 bases, with 8 bases left in between. CDR3 nucleotide sequence: TGTGCCAGTAGAGCGGAGGAGCCCCAGCATTTT. Protein sequence: CASRAEEPQHF.

The V gene is TRBV15, the J gene TRBJ1-5, with 11 positions matching TRBD1. With 8 bases clipped from V and 2 bases from J, the junction kept 14 bases outside the gene matches. CDR1 and CDR2 from the germline V gene are LNHNV and YYDKDF (reference sequence). The CDR3 consists of 18 residues. CDR3 sequence reads: CATAKPGQGVTGNQPQHF. The DNA of the CDR3 is TGTGCCACCGCGAAACCGGGACAGGGGGTGACGGGCAATCAGCCCCAGCATTTT.

The chain links TRBV9 to TRBJ2-5; 10 bases map to TRBD2. Germline-derived CDR1 and CDR2 are SGDLS and YYNGEE. This CDR3 has 17 residues. With V trimmed by 0 bases and J by 5 bases, 10 bases remained unmatched. Here the CDR3 reads CASSVGASGRALETQYF. As DNA, the CDR3 is TGTGCCAGCAGCGTAGGGGCGAGCGGGAGGGCCCTCGAGACCCAGTACTTC.

This clone came up a few times. The V call is TRBV4-2, the J call TRBJ1-1; tentatively, D is TRBD1 (6 bases). Germline V gene lookup returns CDR1 LGHNA and CDR2 YNFKEQ. Between the trimmed V and J ends, which lost 1 base and 3 bases, there was a span of 18 bases. The CDR3 runs 17 residues. CDR3 region: CASSQGGGGGRDTEAFF. The CDR3 nucleotides read TGTGCCAGCAGCCAAGGAGGTGGGGGGGGCAGGGACACTGAAGCTTTCTTT.

The chain is built from TRBV29-1 and TRBJ1-1; D not certain. This CDR3 spans 16 amino acids. Trimming took off 2 bases at V and 4 bases at J, with 20 bases between the two ends. Germline V lookup: CDR1 SQVTM, CDR2 ANQGSEA. CDR3 DNA: TGCAGCGTTGAATGGTCGCGTCCCTCGGAGGGCACTGAAGCTTTCTTT. It translates to CSVEWSRPSEGTEAFF.